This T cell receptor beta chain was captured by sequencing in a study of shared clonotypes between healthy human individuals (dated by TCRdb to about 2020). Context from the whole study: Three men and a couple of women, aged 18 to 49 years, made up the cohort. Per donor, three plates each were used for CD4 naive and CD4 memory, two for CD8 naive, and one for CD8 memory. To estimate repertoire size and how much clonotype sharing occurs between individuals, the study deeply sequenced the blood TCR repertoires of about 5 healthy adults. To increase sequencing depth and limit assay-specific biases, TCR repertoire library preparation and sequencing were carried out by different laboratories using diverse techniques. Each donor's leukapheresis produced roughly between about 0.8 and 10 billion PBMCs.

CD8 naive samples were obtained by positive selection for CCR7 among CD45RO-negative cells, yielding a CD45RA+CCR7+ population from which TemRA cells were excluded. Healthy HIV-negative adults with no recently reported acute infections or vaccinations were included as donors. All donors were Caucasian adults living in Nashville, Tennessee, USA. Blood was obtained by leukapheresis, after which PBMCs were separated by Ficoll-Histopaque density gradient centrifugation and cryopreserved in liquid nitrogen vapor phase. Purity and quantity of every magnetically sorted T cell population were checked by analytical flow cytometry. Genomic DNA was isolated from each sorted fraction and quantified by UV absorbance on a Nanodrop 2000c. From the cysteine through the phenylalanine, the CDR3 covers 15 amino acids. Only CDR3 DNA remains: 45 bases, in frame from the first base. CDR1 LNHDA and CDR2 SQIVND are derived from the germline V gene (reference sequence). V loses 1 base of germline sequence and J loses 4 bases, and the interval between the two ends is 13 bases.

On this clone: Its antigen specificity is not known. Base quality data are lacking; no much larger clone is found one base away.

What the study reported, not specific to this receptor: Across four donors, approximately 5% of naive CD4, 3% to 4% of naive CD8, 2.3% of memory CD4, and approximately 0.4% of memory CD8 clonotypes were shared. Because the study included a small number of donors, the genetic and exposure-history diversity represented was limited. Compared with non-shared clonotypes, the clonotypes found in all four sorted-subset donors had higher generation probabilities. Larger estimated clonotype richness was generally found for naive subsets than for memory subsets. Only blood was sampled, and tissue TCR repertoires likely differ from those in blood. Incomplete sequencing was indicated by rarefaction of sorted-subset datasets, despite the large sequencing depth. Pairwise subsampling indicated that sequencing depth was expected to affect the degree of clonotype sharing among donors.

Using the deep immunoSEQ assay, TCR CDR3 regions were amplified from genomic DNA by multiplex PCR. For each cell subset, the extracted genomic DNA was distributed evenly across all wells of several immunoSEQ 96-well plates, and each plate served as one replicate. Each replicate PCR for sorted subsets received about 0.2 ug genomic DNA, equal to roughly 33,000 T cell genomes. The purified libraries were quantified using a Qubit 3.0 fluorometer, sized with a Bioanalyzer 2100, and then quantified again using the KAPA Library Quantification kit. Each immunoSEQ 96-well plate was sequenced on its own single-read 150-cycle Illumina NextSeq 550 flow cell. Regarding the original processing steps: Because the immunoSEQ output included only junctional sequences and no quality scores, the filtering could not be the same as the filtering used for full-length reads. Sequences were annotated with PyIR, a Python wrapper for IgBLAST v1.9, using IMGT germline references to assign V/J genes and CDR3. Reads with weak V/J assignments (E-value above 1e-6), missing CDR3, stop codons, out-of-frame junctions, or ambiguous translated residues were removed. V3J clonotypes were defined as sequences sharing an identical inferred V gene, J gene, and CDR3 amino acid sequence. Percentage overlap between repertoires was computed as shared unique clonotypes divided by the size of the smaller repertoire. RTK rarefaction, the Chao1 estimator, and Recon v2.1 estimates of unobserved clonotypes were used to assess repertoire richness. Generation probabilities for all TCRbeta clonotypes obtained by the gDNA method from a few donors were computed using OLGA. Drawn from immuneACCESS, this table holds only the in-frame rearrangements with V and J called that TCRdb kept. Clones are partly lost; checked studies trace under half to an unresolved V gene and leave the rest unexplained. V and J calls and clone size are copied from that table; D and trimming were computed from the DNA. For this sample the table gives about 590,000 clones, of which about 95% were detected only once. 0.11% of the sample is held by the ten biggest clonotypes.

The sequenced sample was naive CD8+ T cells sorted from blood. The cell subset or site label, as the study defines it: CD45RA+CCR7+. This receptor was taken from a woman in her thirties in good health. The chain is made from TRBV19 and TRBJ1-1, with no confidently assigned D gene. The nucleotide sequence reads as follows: TGTGCCAGTAGTATAGTATCTACGGCGAGCACTGAAGCTTTCTTT. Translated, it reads CASSIVSTASTEAFF.